Listed here is a single T cell receptor beta chain. All enrollees were about 18 to 89 years old and from under 25 US areas. Which cohort a participant joined came from the clinical history participants gave. CDR3 length: 16 residues. Per the germline V gene, CDR1 is ENHRY and CDR2 is SYGVKD. Trimming stripped 3 bases from V and 0 bases from J, with 14 bases between. These data belong to a study of blood T cell repertoires in COVID-19. Study at large: Whether acute or convalescent, the COVID-19 samples came from the United States, Italy and Spain. T cells, B-cell-depleted T cells, or PBMCs supplied cDNA or gDNA.

Only in-frame clones appear in the TCRdb table, and some are missing; sequencing was by immunoSEQ multiplex PCR. The sample lists 500,000 or so clones; about 90% were seen once. V is TRBV10-3 and J is TRBJ1-2, with no clear D. This TCR came from a woman in her late teens or twenties who had recovered from COVID-19. Sequencing was carried out using PBMCs or T cells enriched from blood (not recorded which). The CDR3: CAISDSVQLANYGYTF. Here the CDR3 DNA reads TGTGCCATCAGTGACTCGGTACAGCTCGCTAACTATGGCTACACCTTC.